This T cell receptor beta chain emerged from a study of cytomegalovirus exposure and HLA in healthy donors. The PCR made use of 60 Vbeta and 13 Jbeta primers. Profiling relied on immunoSEQ multiplex PCR, and the TCRdb table lists in-frame clones only, not all of them. Altogether about 160,000 clones are present, 70% being singletons, with the ten largest covering roughly 4.5%. Healthy individuals who donated bone marrow served as the donors. General observations from the study: The study found most TCR sequences rare, yet found some public TCRs in many donors. Reported findings show TCR beta sequences accurately forecast HLA-A and HLA-B alleles in most subjects.

A single count supports this clone. What it binds is unknown. This TCR derives from a man between 18 and 35 years old in good health and CMV-seropositive. The specimen was PBMCs.

Here the CDR3 DNA reads TGTGCCAGCTCACCAAGTGGGACAGGGTCCACTGAAGCTTTCTTT. This translates into CASSPSGTGSTEAFF. V gene TRBV18 combines with J gene TRBJ1-1, with 9 bases matching TRBD1. CDR1 and CDR2 from the germline V gene are KGHSH and LQKENI. V trimming: 2 bases; J trimming: 4 bases; junction bases outside the gene matches: 5. CDR3 length: 15 amino acids.